The sequence of this T cell receptor beta chain was determined in a study of blood T cell repertoires in COVID-19. On the study more broadly: Sites in the United States, Italy and Spain provided acute and convalescent COVID-19 samples.

CDR1 and CDR2 (germline): LGHDT, YNNKEL (reference sequence). V was trimmed by 8 bases and J by 9 bases, leaving 25 bases between them. CDR3 length: 15 residues. Assay used: immunoSEQ multiplex PCR; TCRdb lists only in-frame clones, some missing. The data contain about 330,000 clones, roughly 88% of them singletons. The sequencing sample was made of peripheral blood. The rearrangement uses TRBV3-1 (or the pseudogene TRBV3-2) and TRBJ1-1; no clear D. This TCR came from a woman between 50 and 59 years old with active or convalescent COVID-19. CDR3 in amino acids: CASLSTAGVPGKAFF. CDR3 sequence (DNA): TGTGCCAGCCTATCTACCGCCGGGGTCCCGGGGAAAGCTTTCTTT.